The T cell receptor beta chain described here comes from a study of shared clonotypes between healthy human individuals. Turning to the study itself: The plates for each donor numbered three CD4 naive, three CD4 memory, two CD8 naive and one CD8 memory. Overall study findings and caveats: Represented diversity (both genetic and exposure-history) was limited by the small number of donors. Shared across a handful of donors were around 5% of the naive CD4 clonotypes. Naive subsets, compared against memory subsets, generally had larger estimated richness values.

Assay used: immunoSEQ multiplex PCR; TCRdb lists only in-frame clones, some missing. The table records around 2,000,000 clones, over 85% of them present only once. As to this clone: Its antigen is currently unknown.

CDR3 length: 13 residues. Per the germline V gene, CDR1 is MNHEY and CDR2 is SVGAGI. V was cut by 7 bases and J by 4 bases, with 13 bases left in between. As defined, naive CD8 cells were CD45RO-negative and positively selected for CCR7, with terminally differentiated effector memory CD45RA+ cells excluded. This sequence originates from a man between 18 and 35 years old in good health. The specimen was naive CD8+ T cells sorted from blood. The J gene is TRBJ2-5, the V gene TRBV6-5; D is possibly TRBD2 (6 bases). The CDR3 loop is CASTIGGGETQYF. CDR3 DNA sequence: TGTGCCAGCACTATTGGGGGAGGAGAGACCCAGTACTTC.